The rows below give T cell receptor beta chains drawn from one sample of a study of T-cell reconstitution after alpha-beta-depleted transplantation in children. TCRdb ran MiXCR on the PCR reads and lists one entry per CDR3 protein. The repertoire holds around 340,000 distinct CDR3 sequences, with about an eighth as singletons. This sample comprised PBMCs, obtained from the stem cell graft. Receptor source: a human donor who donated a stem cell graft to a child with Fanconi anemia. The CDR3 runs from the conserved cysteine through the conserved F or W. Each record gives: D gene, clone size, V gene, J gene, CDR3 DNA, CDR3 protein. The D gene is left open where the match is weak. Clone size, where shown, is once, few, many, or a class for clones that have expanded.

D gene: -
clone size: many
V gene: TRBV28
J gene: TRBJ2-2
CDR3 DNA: TGTGCCAGCAGTTACCCAGGGACGGAGAACACCGGGGAGCTGTTTTTT
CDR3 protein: CASSYPGTENTGELFF

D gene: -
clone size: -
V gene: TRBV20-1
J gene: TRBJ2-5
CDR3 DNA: TGCAGTGCTCCAATAGCCAGGAAAGAGACCCAGTACTTC
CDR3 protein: CSAPIARKETQYF

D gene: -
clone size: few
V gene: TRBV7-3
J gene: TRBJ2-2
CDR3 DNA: TGTGCCAGCAGCCCCCAAAGGGGGGGGTACACCGGGGAGCTGTTTTTT
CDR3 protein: CASSPQRGGYTGELFF

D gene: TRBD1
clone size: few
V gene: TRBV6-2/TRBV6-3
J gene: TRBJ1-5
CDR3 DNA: TGTGCCAGCAGTTCCCAGGGGGCTAGGGGACAGCCCCAGCATTTT
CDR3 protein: CASSSQGARGQPQHF

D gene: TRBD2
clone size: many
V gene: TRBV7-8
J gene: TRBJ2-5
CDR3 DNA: TGTGCCAGCAGCTCTAGCGGGGGAAACCAAGAGACCCAGTACTTC
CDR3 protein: CASSSSGGNQETQYF

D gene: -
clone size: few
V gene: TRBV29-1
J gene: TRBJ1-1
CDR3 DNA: TGCAGCGTTGAAGATCTTCGCCGGACTGAAGCTTTCTTT
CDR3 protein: CSVEDLRRTEAFF

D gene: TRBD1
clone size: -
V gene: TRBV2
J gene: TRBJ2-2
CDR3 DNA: TGTGCCAGCAGTGTACAGGGGGCACTCACCGGGGAGCTGTTTTTT
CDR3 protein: CASSVQGALTGELFF

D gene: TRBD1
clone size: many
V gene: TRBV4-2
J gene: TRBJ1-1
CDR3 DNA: TGTGCCAGCAGCCAATGGGACAGCGTGGCCACTGAAGCTTTCTTT
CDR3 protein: CASSQWDSVATEAFF

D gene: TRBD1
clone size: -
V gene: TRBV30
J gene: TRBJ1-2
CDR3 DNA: TGTGCCTGGAGTTCATTCTATCCCCGGACAGGGGGCATAGTTGGCTACACCTTC
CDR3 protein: CAWSSFYPRTGGIVGYTF

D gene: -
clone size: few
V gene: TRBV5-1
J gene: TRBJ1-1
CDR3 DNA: TGCGCCAGCAGCTCCCGGGCCGGCGGGTACGCTGAAGCTTTCTTT
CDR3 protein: CASSSRAGGYAEAFF

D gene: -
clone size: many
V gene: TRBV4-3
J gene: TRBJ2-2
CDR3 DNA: TGCGCCAGCAGCCAAGAGGGGGGACAGCACAACACCGGGGAGCTGTTTTTT
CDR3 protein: CASSQEGGQHNTGELFF

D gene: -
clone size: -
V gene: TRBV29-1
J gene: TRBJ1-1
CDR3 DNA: TGCAGCGTTGGGGCAGGGGTGAAGAACACTGAAGCTTTCTTT
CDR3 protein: CSVGAGVKNTEAFF

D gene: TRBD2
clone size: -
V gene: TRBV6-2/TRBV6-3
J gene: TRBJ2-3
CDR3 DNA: TGTGCCAGCAGCCAAGAGCGGGGGACCACAGATACGCAGTATTTT
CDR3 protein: CASSQERGTTDTQYF

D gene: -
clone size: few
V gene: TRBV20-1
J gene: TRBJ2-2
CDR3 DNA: TGCAGTGCTAGACGACTTCGGGAAACGAACACCGGGGAGCTGTTTTTT
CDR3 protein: CSARRLRETNTGELFF

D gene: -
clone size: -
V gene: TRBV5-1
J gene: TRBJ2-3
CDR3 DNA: TGCGCCAGCGGGCCGGGGGTAGGCACAGATACGCAGTATTTT
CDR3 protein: CASGPGVGTDTQYF

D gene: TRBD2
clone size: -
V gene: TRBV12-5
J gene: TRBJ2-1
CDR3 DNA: TGTGCTAGTGGCTTGACTAGCGGGGGCTACAATGAGCAGTTCTTC
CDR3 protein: CASGLTSGGYNEQFF

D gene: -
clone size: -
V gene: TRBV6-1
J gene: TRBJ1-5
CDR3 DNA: TGTGCCAGCCTAGGTATTTTGGGCAATCAGCCCCAGCATTTT
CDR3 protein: CASLGILGNQPQHF

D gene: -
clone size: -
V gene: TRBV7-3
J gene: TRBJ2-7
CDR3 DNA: TGTGCCAGCAGCCAAACGCTGTGGGTCACCTACGAGCAGTACTTC
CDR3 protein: CASSQTLWVTYEQYF

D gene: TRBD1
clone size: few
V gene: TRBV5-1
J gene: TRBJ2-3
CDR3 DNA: TGCGCCAGCAGCTTGGGGGACAGTTACACAGATACGCAGTATTTT
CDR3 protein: CASSLGDSYTDTQYF

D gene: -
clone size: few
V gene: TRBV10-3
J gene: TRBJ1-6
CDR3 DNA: TGTGCCATCAGTGAAAGGGGGTCCAATTCACCCCTCCACTTT
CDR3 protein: CAISERGSNSPLHF

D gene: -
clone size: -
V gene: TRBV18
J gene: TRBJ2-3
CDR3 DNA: TGTGCCAGCCTTAGCACAGATACGCAGTATTTT
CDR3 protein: CASLSTDTQYF

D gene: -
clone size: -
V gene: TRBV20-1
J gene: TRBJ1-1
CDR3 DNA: TGCAGCTTCTTGGGCCTGCAAGGCACTGAAGCTTTCTTT
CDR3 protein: CSFLGLQGTEAFF

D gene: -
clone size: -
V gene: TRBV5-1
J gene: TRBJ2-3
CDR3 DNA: TGCGCCAGCAGCCCGGCATCCCTACACCCCACAGATACGCAGTATTTT
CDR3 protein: CASSPASLHPTDTQYF

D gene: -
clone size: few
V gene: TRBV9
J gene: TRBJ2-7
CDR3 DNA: TGTGCCAGCAGCTCTCGCAGCGAAAACTCCTACGAGCAGTACTTC
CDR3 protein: CASSSRSENSYEQYF

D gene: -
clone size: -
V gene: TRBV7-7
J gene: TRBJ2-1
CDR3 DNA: TGTGCCAGCAGCTTGGGGGGAATGGGCGATGAGCAGTTCTTC
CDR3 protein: CASSLGGMGDEQFF

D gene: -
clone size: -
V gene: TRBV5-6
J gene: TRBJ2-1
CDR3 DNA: TGTGCCAGCAGCCCCCGGACGGCATGGGGTGAGCAGTTCTTC
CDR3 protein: CASSPRTAWGEQFF

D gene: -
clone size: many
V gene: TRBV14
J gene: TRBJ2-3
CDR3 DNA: TGTGCCAGCAGCCAGATAAACACAGATACGCAGTATTTT
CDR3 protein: CASSQINTDTQYF

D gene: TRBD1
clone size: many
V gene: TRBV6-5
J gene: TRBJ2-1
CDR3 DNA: TGTGCCAGCAGTTTGGACAGGGACCTGAGGAATGAGCAGTTCTTC
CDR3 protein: CASSLDRDLRNEQFF

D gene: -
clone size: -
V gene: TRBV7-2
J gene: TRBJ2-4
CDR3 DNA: TGTGCCAGCGCGCTTCCGGGCGCGGGGACCAAAAACATTCAGTACTTC
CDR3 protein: CASALPGAGTKNIQYF

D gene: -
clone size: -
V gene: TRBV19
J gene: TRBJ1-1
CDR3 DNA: TGTGCCAGCTCCCCACGGGGGGGTTCTGAAGCTTTCTTT
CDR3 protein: CASSPRGGSEAFF

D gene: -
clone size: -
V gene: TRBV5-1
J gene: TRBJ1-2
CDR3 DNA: TGCGCCAGCAGCCGTGACAGGAGCGGGTATGGCTACACCTTC
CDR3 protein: CASSRDRSGYGYTF

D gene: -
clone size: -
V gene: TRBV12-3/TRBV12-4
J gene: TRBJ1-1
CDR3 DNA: TGTGCCAGCAACCGCGGGGGCACTGAAGCTTTCTTT
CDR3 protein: CASNRGGTEAFF

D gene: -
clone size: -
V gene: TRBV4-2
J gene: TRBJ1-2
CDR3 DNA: TGTGCCAGCAGCCAAGATACAGGCTATGGCTACACCTTC
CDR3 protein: CASSQDTGYGYTF

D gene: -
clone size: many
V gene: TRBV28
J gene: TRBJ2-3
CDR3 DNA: TGTGCCAGCAGTTTATTCTCCGGGGGAGCAGATACGCAGTATTTT
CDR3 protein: CASSLFSGGADTQYF

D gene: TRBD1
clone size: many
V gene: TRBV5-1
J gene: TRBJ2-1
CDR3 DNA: TGCGCCAGCAGCTTGGAAGGACAGGGGGCACGTGAGCAGTTCTTC
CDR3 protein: CASSLEGQGAREQFF

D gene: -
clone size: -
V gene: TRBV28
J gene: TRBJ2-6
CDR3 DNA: TGTGCCAGCAGTTTCCTGGCTCTAGGGGCCAACGTCCTGACTTTC
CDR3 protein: CASSFLALGANVLTF

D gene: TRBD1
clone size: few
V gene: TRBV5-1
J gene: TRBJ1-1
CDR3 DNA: TGCGCCAGCAGCGCCGGGACAGGGCACACTGAAGCTTTCTTT
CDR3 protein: CASSAGTGHTEAFF

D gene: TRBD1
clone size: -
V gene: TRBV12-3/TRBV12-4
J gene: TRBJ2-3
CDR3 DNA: TGTGCCAGCAGCCGCGGGACAGGGTCGACCACAGATACGCAGTATTTT
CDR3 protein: CASSRGTGSTTDTQYF

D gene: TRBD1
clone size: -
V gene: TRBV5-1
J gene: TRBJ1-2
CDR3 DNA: TGCGCCAGCAGCTTGGCCCCGGACAGGGGTGGCTACACCTTC
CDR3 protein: CASSLAPDRGGYTF

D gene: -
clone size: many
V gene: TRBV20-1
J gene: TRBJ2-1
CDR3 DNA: TGCAGCGGGGAACATACAAATGAGCAGTTCTTC
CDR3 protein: CSGEHTNEQFF

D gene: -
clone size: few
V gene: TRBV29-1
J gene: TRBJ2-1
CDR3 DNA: TGCAGCGCCCACAGTATCAATGAGCAGTTCTTC
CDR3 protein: CSAHSINEQFF

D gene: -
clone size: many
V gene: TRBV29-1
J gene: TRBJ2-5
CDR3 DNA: TGCAGCGTTGATCTTCAAGAGACCCAGTACTTC
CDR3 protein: CSVDLQETQYF

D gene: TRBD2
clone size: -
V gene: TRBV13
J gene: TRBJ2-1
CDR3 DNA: TGTGCCAGCAGCTTACTAGCGGAATCATACAATGAGCAGTTCTTC
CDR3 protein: CASSLLAESYNEQFF

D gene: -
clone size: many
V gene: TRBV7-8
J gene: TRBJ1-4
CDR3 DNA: TGTGCCAGCAGACCCCCCGTCAGTGATAATGAAAAACTGTTTTTT
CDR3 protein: CASRPPVSDNEKLFF

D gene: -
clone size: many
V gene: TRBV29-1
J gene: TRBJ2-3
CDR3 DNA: TGCAGCGGCACCCGACTAGTAGCAGATACGCAGTATTTT
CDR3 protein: CSGTRLVADTQYF

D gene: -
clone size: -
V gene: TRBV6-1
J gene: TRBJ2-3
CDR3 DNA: TGTGCCAGCAGAAAAAAGGTGGGGGCAGATACGCAGTATTTT
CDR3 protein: CASRKKVGADTQYF

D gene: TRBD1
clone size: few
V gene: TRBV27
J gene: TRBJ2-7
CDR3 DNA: TGTGCCAGCAGCCAAATAGGACAGGACCATCGGTACTTC
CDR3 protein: CASSQIGQDHRYF

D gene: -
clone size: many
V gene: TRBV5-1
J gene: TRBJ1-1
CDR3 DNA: TGCGCCAGCAGGGGTCCCGAGAACACTGAAGCTTTCTTT
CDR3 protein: CASRGPENTEAFF

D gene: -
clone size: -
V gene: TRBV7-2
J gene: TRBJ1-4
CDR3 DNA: TGTGCCAGCAGCTTAGATGTGGGGTGGGGGACGGAAAAACTGTTTTTT
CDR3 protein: CASSLDVGWGTEKLFF

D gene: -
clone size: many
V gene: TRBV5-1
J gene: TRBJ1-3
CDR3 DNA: TGCGCCAGCAGCATAGAGCCCTCTGGAAACACCATATATTTT
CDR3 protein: CASSIEPSGNTIYF

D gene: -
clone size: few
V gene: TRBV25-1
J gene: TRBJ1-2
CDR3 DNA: TGTGCCAGCAGTGTGGACGGTGAGAGGGGCTACACCTTC
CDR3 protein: CASSVDGERGYTF

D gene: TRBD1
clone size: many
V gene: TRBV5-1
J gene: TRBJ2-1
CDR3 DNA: TGCGCCAGCAGCTCGGGGCCCCTAGGACAGGGCTCCTACAATGAGCAGTTCTTC
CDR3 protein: CASSSGPLGQGSYNEQFF

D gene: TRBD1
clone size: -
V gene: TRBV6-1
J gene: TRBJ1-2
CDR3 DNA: TGTGCCAGCAACCCGACAGGGGGCCATGGCTACACCTTC
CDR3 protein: CASNPTGGHGYTF

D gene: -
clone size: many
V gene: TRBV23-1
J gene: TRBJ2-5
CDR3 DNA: TGCGCCAGCCCAGAACCAGATACCCAGTACTTC
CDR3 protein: CASPEPDTQYF